Following are 10 T cell receptor beta chains from one sample sequenced in a study of cytomegalovirus exposure and HLA in healthy donors. Primers: 60 Vbeta forward and 13 Jbeta reverse. Assay used: immunoSEQ multiplex PCR; TCRdb lists only in-frame clones, some missing. The table records about 100,000 clones, about 75% of them present only once. Source material: PBMCs. These TCRs come from a man aged 35-49 years in good health and CMV-seropositive.

A remark on this clone: One end of the junction does not line up with germline, which may come from a read error. The rearrangement links TRBV13 to TRBJ2-7; D remains ambiguous. The germline V gene encodes CDR1 PRHDT and CDR2 FYEKMQ (reference sequence). This CDR3 comprises 18 residues. In DNA, the CDR3 is TGTGCCGGCAGCTTAAAGCCGATCAACTGGGTCACGGGCTACGAGCAGTACTTC. Its protein is CAGSLKPINWVTGYEQYF.

V is TRBV9 and J is TRBJ1-1; 8 bases agree with TRBD1. The CDR3 consists of 14 residues. The V segment lost 3 bases and the J segment 1 base; nucleotides outside the gene matches: 2. The germline V gene has CDR1 SGDLS and CDR2 YYNGEE. CDR3 sequence: CASSGQGTNTEAFF. The CDR3 DNA sequence: TGTGCCAGCAGCGGACAGGGGACGAACACTGAAGCTTTCTTT.

Concerning this clone: At the DNA level, this CDR3 is encoded by other sequences in the same sample as well. The chain combines TRBV9 with TRBJ1-1, with a tentative D call TRBD1 (5 bases). There are 14 residues in the CDR3. Germline CDR1 SGDLS, CDR2 YYNGEE. The ends were cut back, 4 bases at V and 5 bases at J, with 15 bases in the middle. CDR3 nucleotide sequence: TGTGCCAGCAGCCCGCAGGGAAGTTGGACTGAAGCTTTCTTT. Its protein is CASSPQGSWTEAFF.

The chain is built from TRBV19 and TRBJ2-2; 7 bases match TRBD1. Germline loops: CDR1 LNHDA, CDR2 SQIVND (reference sequence). The length of the CDR3 is 16 residues. J gave up 1 base and V 6 bases, and 8 bases lay outside the gene matches. CDR3 nucleotides: TGTGCCAGTAGGGGACCGGGACAGATGAACACCGGGGAGCTGTTTTTT. It specifies CASRGPGQMNTGELFF.

This clone was found once. This chain connects TRBV7-2 to TRBJ2-3; no clear D. This CDR3 has 16 residues. V dropped 6 bases and J dropped 4 bases, with 20 bases sitting between them. CDR1 and CDR2 (germline): SGHTA, FQGNSA. For the CDR3, the DNA is TGTGCCAGCAGGCCTGATCCTAGTAGCCTCCCAGATACGCAGTATTTT. Its translation: CASRPDPSSLPDTQYF.

The chain has TRBV19 and TRBJ1-5; D remains ambiguous. CDR1 and CDR2 from the germline V gene are LNHDA and SQIVND (reference sequence). Trimming cost V 0 bases and J 4 bases, with 7 bases left between them. This CDR3 has 14 amino acids. The CDR3 DNA follows: TGTGCCAGTAGTATAGAGGGCGTAAATCAGCCCCAGCATTTT. Translating gives CASSIEGVNQPQHF.

V gene TRBV6-5 combines with J gene TRBJ1-6, with D possibly TRBD1 on 5 matching bases. Germline CDR1 reads MNHEY; CDR2 reads SVGAGI. Trimming removed 6 bases at V and 10 bases at J, with 10 bases between. The CDR3 has 12 amino acids. The CDR3 coding sequence is TGTGCCAGCAGAGGGACTGAATCACCCCTCCACTTT. It yields the protein CASRGTESPLHF.

V and J are TRBV6-5 and TRBJ1-1; D remains ambiguous. Trimming took 6 bases from V and 5 from J, leaving 13 bases between them. This CDR3 region has 13 residues. In germline, CDR1 is MNHEY, CDR2 SVGAGI. The DNA for the CDR3 is TGTGCCAGCAGCAATACTAGGGTGACTGAAGCTTTCTTT. It encodes CASSNTRVTEAFF.

This clone showed up just once. This chain joins TRBV5-6 and TRBJ2-3; possible D gene TRBD2, 5 bases. This CDR3 contains 14 residues. The germline V gene has CDR1 SGHDT and CDR2 YYEEEE. The V and J ends lost 1 base and 3 bases respectively, with 9 bases between them. DNA for the CDR3: TGTGCCAGCAGCTTGATCGGGGTGACAGATACGCAGTATTTT. The encoded protein is CASSLIGVTDTQYF.

The genes are TRBV5-1 and TRBJ2-7; no definite D call. The germline V gene encodes CDR1 SGHRS and CDR2 YFSETQ. The ends were cut back, 5 bases at V and 5 bases at J, with 14 bases in the middle. The CDR3 contains 13 residues. CDR3 coding DNA: TGCGCCAGCAGACCACCCGAGAAGAACGAGCAGTACTTC. Amino acids: CASRPPEKNEQYF.